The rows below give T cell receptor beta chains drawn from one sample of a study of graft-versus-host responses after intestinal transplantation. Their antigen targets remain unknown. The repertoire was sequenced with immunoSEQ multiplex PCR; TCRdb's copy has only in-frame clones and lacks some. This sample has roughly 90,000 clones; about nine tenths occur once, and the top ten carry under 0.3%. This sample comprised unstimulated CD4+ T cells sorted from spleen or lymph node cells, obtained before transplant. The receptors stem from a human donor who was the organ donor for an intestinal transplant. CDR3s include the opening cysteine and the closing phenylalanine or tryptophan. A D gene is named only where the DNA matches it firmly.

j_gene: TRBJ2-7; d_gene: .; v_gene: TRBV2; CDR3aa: CASSAGRRGRSYEQYF; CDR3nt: TGTGCCAGCAGTGCGGGTCGCAGGGGACGGTCCTACGAGCAGTACTTC
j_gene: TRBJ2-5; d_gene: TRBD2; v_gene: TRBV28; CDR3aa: CASSPPRTSGRGRQETQYF; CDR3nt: TGTGCCAGCAGCCCGCCAAGGACTAGCGGGAGGGGACGCCAAGAGACCCAGTACTTC
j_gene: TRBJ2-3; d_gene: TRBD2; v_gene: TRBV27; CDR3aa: CASSLNPTSGGADTQYF; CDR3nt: TGTGCCAGCAGTTTAAACCCGACTAGCGGGGGGGCAGATACGCAGTATTTT
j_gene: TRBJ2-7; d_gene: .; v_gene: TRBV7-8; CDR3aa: CASSLARSEQYF; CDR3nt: TGTGCCAGCAGCTTAGCTCGGTCTGAGCAGTACTTC
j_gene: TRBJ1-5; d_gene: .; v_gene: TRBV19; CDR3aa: CASSISSNQPQHF; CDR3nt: TGTGCCAGTAGTATCTCCAGCAATCAGCCCCAGCATTTT
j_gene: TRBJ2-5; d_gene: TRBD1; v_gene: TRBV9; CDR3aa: CASSPTGTGEETQYF; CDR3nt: TGTGCCAGCAGCCCTACCGGGACAGGGGAAGAGACCCAGTACTTC
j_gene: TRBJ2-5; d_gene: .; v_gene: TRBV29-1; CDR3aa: CSVTVGGQETQYF; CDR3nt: TGCAGCGTGACCGTCGGCGGACAAGAGACCCAGTACTTC
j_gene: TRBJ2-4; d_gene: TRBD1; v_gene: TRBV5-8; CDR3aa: CASSPDRGLRRIQYF; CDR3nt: TGTGCCAGCAGCCCCGACAGGGGGCTGAGAAGGATTCAGTACTTC
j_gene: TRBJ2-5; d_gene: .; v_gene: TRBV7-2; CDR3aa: CASSSSLALQTQYF; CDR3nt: TGTGCCAGCAGCTCCTCCTTAGCGCTCCAGACCCAGTACTTC
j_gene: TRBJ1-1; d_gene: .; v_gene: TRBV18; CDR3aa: CASSLGMGDPGNTEAFF; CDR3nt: TGTGCCAGCTCACTTGGTATGGGAGACCCGGGGAACACTGAAGCTTTCTTT